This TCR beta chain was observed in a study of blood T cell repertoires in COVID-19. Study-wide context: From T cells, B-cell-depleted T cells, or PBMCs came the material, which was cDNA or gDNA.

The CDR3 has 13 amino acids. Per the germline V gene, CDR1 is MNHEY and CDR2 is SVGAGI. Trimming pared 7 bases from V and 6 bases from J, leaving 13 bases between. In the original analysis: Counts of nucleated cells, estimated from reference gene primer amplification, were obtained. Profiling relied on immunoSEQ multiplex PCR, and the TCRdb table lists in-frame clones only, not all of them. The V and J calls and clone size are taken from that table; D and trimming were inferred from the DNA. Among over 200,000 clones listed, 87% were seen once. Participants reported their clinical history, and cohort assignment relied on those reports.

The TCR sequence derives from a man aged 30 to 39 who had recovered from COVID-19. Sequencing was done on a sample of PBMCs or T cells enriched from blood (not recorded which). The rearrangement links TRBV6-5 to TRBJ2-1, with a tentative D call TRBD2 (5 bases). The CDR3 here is CASNLRGSNEQFF. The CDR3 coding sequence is TGTGCCAGCAATCTACGGGGAAGCAATGAGCAGTTCTTC.